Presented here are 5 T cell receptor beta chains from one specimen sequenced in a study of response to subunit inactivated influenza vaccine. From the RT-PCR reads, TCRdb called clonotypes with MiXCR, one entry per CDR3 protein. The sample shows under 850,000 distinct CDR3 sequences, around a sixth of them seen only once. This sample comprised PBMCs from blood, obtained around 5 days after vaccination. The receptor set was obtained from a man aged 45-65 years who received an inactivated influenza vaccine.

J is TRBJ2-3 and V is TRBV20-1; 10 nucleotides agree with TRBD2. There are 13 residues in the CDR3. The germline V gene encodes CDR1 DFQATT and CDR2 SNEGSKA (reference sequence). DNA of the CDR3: TGCAGCCGCGAACTAGCGGGGCAAGATACGCAGTATTTT. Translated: CSRELAGQDTQYF.

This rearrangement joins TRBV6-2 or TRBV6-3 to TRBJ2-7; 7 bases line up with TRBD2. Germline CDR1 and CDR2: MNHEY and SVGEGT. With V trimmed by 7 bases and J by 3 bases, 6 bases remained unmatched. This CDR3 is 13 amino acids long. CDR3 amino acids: CASISGKFYEQYF. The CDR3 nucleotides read TGTGCCAGCATCAGCGGGAAATTCTACGAGCAGTACTTC.

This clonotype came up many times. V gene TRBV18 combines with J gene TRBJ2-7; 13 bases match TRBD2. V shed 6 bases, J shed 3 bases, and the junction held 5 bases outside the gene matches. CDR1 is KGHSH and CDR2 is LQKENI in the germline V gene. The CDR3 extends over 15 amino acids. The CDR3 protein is CASSPGTSGDYEQYF. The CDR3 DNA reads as TGTGCCAGCTCGCCCGGGACTAGCGGGGACTACGAGCAGTACTTC.

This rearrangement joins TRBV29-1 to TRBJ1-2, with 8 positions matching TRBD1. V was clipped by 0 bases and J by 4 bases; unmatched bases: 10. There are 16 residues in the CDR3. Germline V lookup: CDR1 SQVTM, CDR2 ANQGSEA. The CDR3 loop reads CSVEDSRTGWAYGYTF. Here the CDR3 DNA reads TGCAGCGTTGAAGATAGTAGGACAGGGTGGGCCTATGGCTACACCTTC.

The CDR3 sequence: CASRASGGNNEQFF. The CDR3 DNA sequence: TGTGCCAGCAGAGCTAGCGGGGGGAACAATGAGCAGTTCTTC. J is TRBJ2-1 and V is TRBV6-2 or TRBV6-3, with 11 bases aligning to TRBD2. V gave up 6 bases and J gave up 5 bases; unmatched junction bases: 3. Germline V lookup: CDR1 MNHEY, CDR2 SVGEGT. The CDR3 is made up of 14 amino acids.